This T cell receptor beta chain comes out of a study of blood T cell repertoires in COVID-19. The wider study: Material from acute and convalescent COVID-19 was sourced from the United States, Italy and Spain.

Method: immunoSEQ multiplex PCR; TCRdb's copy keeps in-frame clones and lacks some. The table lists 200,000 to 250,000 clones, around 90% of them singletons. This clone has a single count. V was trimmed by 0 bases and J by 2 bases, leaving 9 bases between them. There are 15 residues in the CDR3. Germline assignment: CDR1 SEHNR and CDR2 FQNEAQ (reference sequence). J is TRBJ2-3 and V is TRBV7-9; D is perhaps TRBD1 (7 bases). The source of this sequence is a man aged 60 to 75 who had recovered from COVID-19. Sequenced input: peripheral blood. The CDR3 region is CASSLARGDTDTQYF. The CDR3, as DNA: TGTGCCAGCAGCTTAGCCAGGGGGGACACAGATACGCAGTATTTT.